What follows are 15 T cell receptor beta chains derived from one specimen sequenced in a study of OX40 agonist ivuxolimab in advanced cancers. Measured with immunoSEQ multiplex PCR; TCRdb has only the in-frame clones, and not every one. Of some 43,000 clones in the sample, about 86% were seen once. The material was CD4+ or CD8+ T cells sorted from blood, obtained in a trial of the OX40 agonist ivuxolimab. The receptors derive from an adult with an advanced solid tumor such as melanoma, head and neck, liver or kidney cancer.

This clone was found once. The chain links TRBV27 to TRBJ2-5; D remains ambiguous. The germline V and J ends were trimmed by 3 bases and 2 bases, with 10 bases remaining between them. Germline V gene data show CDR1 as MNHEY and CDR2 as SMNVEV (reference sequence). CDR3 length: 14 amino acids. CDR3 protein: CASSLGVAQETQYF. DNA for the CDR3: TGTGCCAGCAGTTTGGGTGTAGCACAAGAGACCCAGTACTTC.

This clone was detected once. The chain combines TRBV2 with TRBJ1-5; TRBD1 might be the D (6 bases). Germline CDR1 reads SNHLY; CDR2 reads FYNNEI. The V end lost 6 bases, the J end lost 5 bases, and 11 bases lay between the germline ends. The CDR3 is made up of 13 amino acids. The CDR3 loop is CASRRTVDQPQHF. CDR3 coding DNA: TGTGCCAGCAGGAGGACAGTCGATCAGCCCCAGCATTTT.

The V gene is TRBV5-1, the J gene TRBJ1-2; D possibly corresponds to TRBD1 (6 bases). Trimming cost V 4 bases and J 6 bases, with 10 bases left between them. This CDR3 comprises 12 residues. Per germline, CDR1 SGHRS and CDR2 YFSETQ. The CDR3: CASSGDTNGYTF. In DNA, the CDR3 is TGCGCCAGCAGCGGGGACACTAATGGCTACACCTTC.

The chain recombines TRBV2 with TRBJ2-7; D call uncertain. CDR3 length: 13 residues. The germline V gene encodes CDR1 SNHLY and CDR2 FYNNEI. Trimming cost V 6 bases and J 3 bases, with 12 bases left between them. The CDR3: CASRKEPIYEQYF. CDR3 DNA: TGTGCCAGCAGGAAAGAACCTATCTACGAGCAGTACTTC.

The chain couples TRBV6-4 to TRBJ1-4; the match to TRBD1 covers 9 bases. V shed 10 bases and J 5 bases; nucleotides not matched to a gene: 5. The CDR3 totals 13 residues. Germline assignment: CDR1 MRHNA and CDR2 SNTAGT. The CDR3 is CATPGTGNEKLFF. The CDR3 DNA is TGTGCCACTCCCGGGACAGGGAATGAAAAACTGTTTTTT.

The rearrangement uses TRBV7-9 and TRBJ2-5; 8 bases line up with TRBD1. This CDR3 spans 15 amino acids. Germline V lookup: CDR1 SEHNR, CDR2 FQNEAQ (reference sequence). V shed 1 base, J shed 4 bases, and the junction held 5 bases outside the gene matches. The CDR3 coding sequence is TGTGCCAGCAGCTTAGACGGGGGACAGGTAGAGACCCAGTACTTC. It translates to CASSLDGGQVETQYF.

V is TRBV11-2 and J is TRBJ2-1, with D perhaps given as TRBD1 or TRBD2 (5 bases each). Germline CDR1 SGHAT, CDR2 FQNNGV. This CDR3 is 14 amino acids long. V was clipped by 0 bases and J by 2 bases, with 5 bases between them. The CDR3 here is CASSLEGPYNEQFF. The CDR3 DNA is TGTGCCAGCAGCTTAGAGGGACCCTACAATGAGCAGTTCTTC.

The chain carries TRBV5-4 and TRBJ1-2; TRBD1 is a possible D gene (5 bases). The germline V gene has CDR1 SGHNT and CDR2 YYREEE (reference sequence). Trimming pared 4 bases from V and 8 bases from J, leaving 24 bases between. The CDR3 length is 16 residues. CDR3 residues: CASSPFGALAGEGYTF. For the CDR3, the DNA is TGTGCCAGCAGCCCATTCGGCGCGCTGGCGGGGGAGGGCTACACCTTC.

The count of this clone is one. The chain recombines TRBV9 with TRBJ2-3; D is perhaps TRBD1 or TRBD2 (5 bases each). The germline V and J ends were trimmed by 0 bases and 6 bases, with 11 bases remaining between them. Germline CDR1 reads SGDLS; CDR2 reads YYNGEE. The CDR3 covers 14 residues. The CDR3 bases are TGTGCCAGCAGCGTAGGGGGGTCTGCGGATACGCAGTATTTT. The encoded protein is CASSVGGSADTQYF. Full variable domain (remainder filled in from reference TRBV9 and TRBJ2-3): DSGVTQTPKHLITATGQRVTLRCSPRSGDLSVYWYQQSLDQGLQFLIQYYNGEERAKGNILERFSAQQFPDLHSELNLSSLELGDSALYFCASSVGGSADTQYFGPGTRLTVL.

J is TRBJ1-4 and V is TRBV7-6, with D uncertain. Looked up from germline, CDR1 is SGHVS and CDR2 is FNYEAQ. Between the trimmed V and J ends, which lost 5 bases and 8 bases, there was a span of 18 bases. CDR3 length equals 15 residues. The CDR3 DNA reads TGTGCCAGCAGCCCCCGGAACGGAGTGGGGGAAAAACTGTTTTTT. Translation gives CASSPRNGVGEKLFF.

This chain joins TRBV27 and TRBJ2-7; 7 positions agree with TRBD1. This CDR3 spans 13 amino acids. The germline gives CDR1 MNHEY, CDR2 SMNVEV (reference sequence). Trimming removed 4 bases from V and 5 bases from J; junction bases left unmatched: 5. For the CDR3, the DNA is TGTGCCAGCAGTTCCCCACAGGGGCACGAGCAGTACTTC. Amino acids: CASSSPQGHEQYF.

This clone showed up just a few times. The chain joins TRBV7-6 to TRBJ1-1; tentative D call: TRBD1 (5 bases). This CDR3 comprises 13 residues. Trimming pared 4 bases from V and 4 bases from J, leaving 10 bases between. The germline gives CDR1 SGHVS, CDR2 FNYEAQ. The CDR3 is CASSSAGITEAFF. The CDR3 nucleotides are TGTGCCAGCAGCTCCGCAGGGATCACTGAAGCTTTCTTT.

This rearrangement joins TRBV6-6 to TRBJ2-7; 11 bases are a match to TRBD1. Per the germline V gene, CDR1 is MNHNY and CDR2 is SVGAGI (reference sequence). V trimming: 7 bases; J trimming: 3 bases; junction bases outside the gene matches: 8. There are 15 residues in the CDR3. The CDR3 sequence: CASTSTGTGGYEQYF. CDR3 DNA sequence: TGTGCCAGCACCTCAACCGGGACAGGGGGCTACGAGCAGTACTTC.

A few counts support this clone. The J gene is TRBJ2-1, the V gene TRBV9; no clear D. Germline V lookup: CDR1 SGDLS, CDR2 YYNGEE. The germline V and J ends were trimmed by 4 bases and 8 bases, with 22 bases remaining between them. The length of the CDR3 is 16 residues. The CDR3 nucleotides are TGTGCCAGCAGCCCCGAGGAAGGAAGTAGGGTTGATGAGCAGTTCTTC. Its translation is CASSPEEGSRVDEQFF. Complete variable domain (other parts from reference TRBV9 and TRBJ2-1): DSGVTQTPKHLITATGQRVTLRCSPRSGDLSVYWYQQSLDQGLQFLIQYYNGEERAKGNILERFSAQQFPDLHSELNLSSLELGDSALYFCASSPEEGSRVDEQFFGPGTRLTVL.

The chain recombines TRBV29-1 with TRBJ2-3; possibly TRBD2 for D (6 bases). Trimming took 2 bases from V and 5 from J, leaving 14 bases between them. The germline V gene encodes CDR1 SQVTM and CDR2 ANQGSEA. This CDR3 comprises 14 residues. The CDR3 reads CSVEKEAGGDTQYF. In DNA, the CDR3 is TGCAGCGTTGAAAAGGAGGCCGGGGGAGATACGCAGTATTTT.